The 26 T cell receptor beta chains given below trace back to one sample, sequenced in a study of OX40 agonist ivuxolimab in advanced cancers. TCRdb's copy holds only in-frame clones and misses some; the assay was immunoSEQ multiplex PCR. Among around 50,000 clones, about 83% were seen once, and the ten largest hold approximately 1.2%. Source: CD4+ or CD8+ T cells sorted from blood, taken in a trial of the OX40 agonist ivuxolimab. The receptor set was obtained from an adult with an advanced solid tumor such as melanoma, head and neck, liver or kidney cancer.

The chain uses TRBV6-6 and TRBJ2-2; a weak D match, TRBD2 (5 bases). The CDR3 contains 14 residues. Germline CDR1 and CDR2: MNHNY and SVGAGI (reference sequence). V lost 7 bases, J lost 0 bases, and 9 bases lay in between. For the CDR3, the DNA is TGTGCCAGCACCCTCGGGACGAACACCGGGGAGCTGTTTTTT. This codes for CASTLGTNTGELFF.

The chain employs TRBV11-3 and TRBJ2-1; D gene unclear. Trimming took 2 bases from V and 0 from J, leaving 8 bases between them. Germline V gives CDR1 SGHNT, CDR2 YENEEA. The CDR3 has 15 residues. In nucleotides, the CDR3 is TGTGCCAGCAGCTTACGTGGATTCTCCTACAATGAGCAGTTCTTC. Amino acids: CASSLRGFSYNEQFF.

The chain is built from TRBV7-2 and TRBJ2-3; 7 nucleotides align to TRBD2. CDR1 is SGHTA, CDR2 FQGNSA, per germline. V was clipped by 2 bases and J by 1 base; unmatched bases: 6. The CDR3 is 16 residues long. CDR3 coding DNA: TGTGCCAGCAGCTTAATCCGCGGGAGAGGCACAGATACGCAGTATTTT. It yields the protein CASSLIRGRGTDTQYF.

The chain is built from TRBV27 and TRBJ1-1; D ambiguous. V was clipped by 0 bases and J by 4 bases, with 9 bases between them. The CDR3 runs to 14 residues. CDR1 MNHEY and CDR2 SMNVEV come from the germline V gene (reference sequence). For the CDR3, the DNA is TGTGCCAGCAGTTTATCCACCTGGGGCACTGAAGCTTTCTTT. Encoded protein: CASSLSTWGTEAFF.

The chain couples TRBV11-2 to TRBJ1-1; D gene uncertain. V lost 0 bases, J lost 4 bases, and 9 bases lay in between. From germline, CDR1 is SGHAT and CDR2 FQNNGV. The CDR3 covers 14 residues. CDR3 sequence (DNA): TGTGCCAGCAGCTTAGATGTTGGTATCACTGAAGCTTTCTTT. Its protein product is CASSLDVGITEAFF.

Regarding this clone: Mismatch with germline at one junction end may stem from a read error. The gene calls are TRBV7-2 and TRBJ2-4, with D maybe TRBD2 (6 bases). This CDR3 has 14 amino acids. Looked up from germline, CDR1 is SGHTA and CDR2 is FQGNSA. The CDR3 sequence: CASSPELAKNIQYF. The CDR3 region has the DNA TGTGCCAGCAGCCCCGAACTAGCCAAGAACATTCAGTACTTC.

The V and J genes are TRBV27 and TRBJ2-5; 14 bases agree with TRBD2. Losses at the gene ends were 6 bases for V and 0 bases for J; bases not matched to a gene: 9. CDR3 length equals 18 residues. The V gene's germline CDR1 is MNHEY and CDR2 SMNVEV (reference sequence). CDR3 loop: CASSQRRTSGRYQETQYF. The CDR3 nucleotides read TGTGCCAGCAGCCAAAGGCGGACTAGCGGGAGGTACCAAGAGACCCAGTACTTC.

This clone is a singleton in its sample. CDR3 sequence: CASSRKGTSGILTLIKYEQYF. The CDR3 DNA follows: TGTGCCAGCAGTCGGAAGGGGACTAGCGGGATCCTTACCCTGATCAAATACGAGCAGTACTTC. The chain joins TRBV28 to TRBJ2-7; 13 bases align to TRBD2. This CDR3 has 21 residues. Germline loops: CDR1 MDHEN, CDR2 SYDVKM. Trimming removed 5 bases from V and 4 bases from J; junction bases left unmatched: 23.

The chain has TRBV11-2 and TRBJ1-2, with 10 nucleotides matching TRBD1. The germline CDR1 and CDR2 sequences are SGHAT and FQNNGV. Trimming at V came to 5 bases and at J to 4 bases, leaving 7 bases not matched to a gene. This CDR3 has 15 residues. CDR3 coding DNA: TGTGCCAGCAGCCTACCTGGGGACAGGGGCTATGGCTACACCTTC. It encodes CASSLPGDRGYGYTF.

The chain uses TRBV28 and TRBJ1-1; 7 nucleotides match TRBD1. Germline trimming cut 6 bases from V and 4 bases from J; bases unmatched to any gene: 11. Germline CDR1 reads MDHEN; CDR2 reads SYDVKM. The CDR3 is 15 amino acids. CDR3 DNA sequence: TGTGCCAGCAGACAGACCACGGGGACAGCCACTGAAGCTTTCTTT. Residues: CASRQTTGTATEAFF.

Concerning this clone: Without the conserved terminal phenylalanine or tryptophan, this CDR3 likely stems from a read error. The gene calls are TRBV18 and TRBJ1-2; 8 bases match TRBD1. J gave up 4 bases and V 1 base, and 11 bases lay outside the gene matches. CDR1 and CDR2 (germline): KGHSH, LQKENI. The CDR3 has 17 residues. The CDR3 region has the DNA TGTGCCAGCTCACCACTCTTTAAGTCGGGACAGGTCTATGGCTACACCCTC. Translation gives CASSPLFKSGQVYGYTL.

The chain joins TRBV7-2 to TRBJ1-4; maybe TRBD1 (5 bases). CDR1 is SGHTA, CDR2 FQGNSA, per germline. The CDR3 length is 15 residues. Trimming stripped 5 bases from V and 1 base from J, with 11 bases between. The DNA of the CDR3 is TGTGCCAGCAGCCCCCGGGGCGGAACTAATGAAAAACTGTTTTTT. Protein: CASSPRGGTNEKLFF.

CDR3 amino acids: CASSAASGRATDTQYF. CDR3 in DNA: TGTGCCAGCAGCGCTGCTAGCGGGAGGGCCACAGATACGCAGTATTTT. The chain carries TRBV9 and TRBJ2-3; 12 nucleotides line up with TRBD2. Looked up from germline, CDR1 is SGDLS and CDR2 is YYNGEE. The V gene end was trimmed by 3 bases and the J gene end by 2 bases; junction bases not matched to a gene: 4. The CDR3 runs 16 residues.

J is TRBJ2-2 and V is TRBV6-1, with D possibly matching TRBD1 (5 bases). CDR1 is MNHNS, CDR2 SASEGT, per germline. The CDR3 is made up of 13 amino acids. V dropped 6 bases and J dropped 2 bases, with 7 bases sitting between them. CDR3 amino acids: CASRDRNTGELFF. CDR3 nucleotide sequence: TGTGCCAGCAGAGACAGAAACACCGGGGAGCTGTTTTTT.

V is TRBV2 and J is TRBJ1-6; weak D call: TRBD1 (5 bases). This CDR3 is built from 15 residues. Germline CDR1 SNHLY, CDR2 FYNNEI. Trimming took off 9 bases at V and 0 bases at J, with 12 bases between the two ends. As DNA, the CDR3 is TGTGCCAGTACCCCGGACAACTCCTATAATTCACCCCTCCACTTT. This codes for CASTPDNSYNSPLHF.

The chain links TRBV5-4 to TRBJ1-2; 8 nucleotides line up with TRBD1. CDR1 and CDR2 (germline): SGHNT, YYREEE (reference sequence). The CDR3 length is 13 residues. Trimming took 4 bases from V and 8 from J; bases not matched to a gene: 7. CDR3 loop: CASSIETGDGYTF. The CDR3 DNA follows: TGTGCCAGCAGCATAGAGACAGGGGACGGCTACACCTTC.

The J gene is TRBJ1-3, the V gene TRBV4-2; no clear D. Between the trimmed V and J ends, which lost 0 bases and 2 bases, there was a span of 11 bases. The CDR3 is made up of 16 amino acids. Germline CDR1 and CDR2: LGHNA and YNFKEQ. In DNA, the CDR3 is TGTGCCAGCAGCCAAGAAGGAGGAGCGACTGGAAACACCATATATTTT. It yields the protein CASSQEGGATGNTIYF.

The chain links TRBV2 to TRBJ1-4, with 7 bases matching TRBD1. CDR1 and CDR2 from the germline V gene are SNHLY and FYNNEI. This CDR3 contains 17 residues. The V segment lost 4 bases and the J segment 3 bases; nucleotides outside the gene matches: 11. The CDR3 loop reads CASSGAVRDSPNEKLFF. The CDR3 nucleotides read TGTGCCAGCAGTGGAGCGGTTCGGGACAGCCCTAATGAAAAACTGTTTTTT.

The rearrangement joins TRBV11-2 to TRBJ1-2, with D possibly matching TRBD1 (5 bases). Between the trimmed V and J ends, which lost 5 bases and 3 bases, there was a span of 13 bases. The CDR3 runs 14 residues. Germline V CDR1 and CDR2: SGHAT, FQNNGV. The CDR3 protein is CASSPKGWHYGYTF. CDR3 coding DNA: TGTGCCAGCAGCCCTAAGGGGTGGCACTATGGCTACACCTTC.

The chain recombines TRBV10-2 with TRBJ1-2; D is unresolved. CDR1 WSHSY and CDR2 SAAADI come from the germline V gene. The CDR3 is 15 amino acids. V lost 5 bases to trimming and J lost 4 bases, with 17 bases between them. The CDR3 DNA follows: TGCGCCAGCAGTTTCAGCAAGGGCGACCGCTATGGCTACACCTTC. Encoded protein: CASSFSKGDRYGYTF.

CDR3 nucleotide sequence: TGTGCCAGCAGCCCAGTAGTGGGAGCCGGGGAGCTGTTTTTT. This encodes CASSPVVGAGELFF. V usage is TRBV7-3 and J usage is TRBJ2-2, with D tentatively TRBD2 (5 bases). The CDR3 length is 14 residues. Germline CDR1 and CDR2: SGHTA and FQGTGA. The germline V and J ends were trimmed by 5 bases and 6 bases, with 13 bases remaining between them.

This chain uses TRBV15 with TRBJ2-6; TRBD1 matches at 9 bases. Looked up from germline, CDR1 is LNHNV and CDR2 is YYDKDF (reference sequence). Unmatched junction bases numbered 25, after V lost 3 bases and J lost 4 bases. The CDR3 length is 23 residues. CDR3 region: CATSSRLARNRGRSQAGANVLTF. The CDR3, as DNA: TGTGCCACCAGCAGCCGACTCGCCCGAAACAGGGGGCGATCTCAGGCGGGGGCCAACGTCCTGACTTTC. The whole variable domain, remainder taken from reference TRBV15 and TRBJ2-6, is DAMVIQNPRYQVTQFGKPVTLSCSQTLNHNVMYWYQQKSSQAPKLLFHYYDKDFNNEADTPDNFQSRRPNTSFCFLDIRSPGLGDTAMYLCATSSRLARNRGRSQAGANVLTFGAGSRLTVL.

The chain uses TRBV6-6 and TRBJ1-4; D gene unclear. This CDR3 region has 14 residues. Germline values: CDR1 MNHNY, CDR2 SVGAGI (reference sequence). Between the trimmed V and J ends, which lost 2 bases and 8 bases, there was a span of 12 bases. CDR3: CASSYGREGEKLFF. The CDR3 DNA reads TGTGCCAGCAGTTACGGTCGGGAGGGAGAAAAACTGTTTTTT.

The chain couples TRBV7-8 to TRBJ2-7; TRBD1 agrees at 9 bases. The CDR3 contains 16 residues. J lost 7 bases, V lost 4 bases, and 14 bases had no gene match. Germline-derived CDR1 and CDR2 are SGHVS and FQNEAQ. CDR3 sequence reads: CASSSGGGTGRGEQYF. DNA for the CDR3: TGTGCCAGCAGCTCCGGTGGTGGGACAGGGAGGGGGGAGCAGTACTTC. The full variable domain, in which reference TRBV7-8 and TRBJ2-7 provide the parts outside the CDR3, is GAGVSQSPRYKVAKRGQDVALRCDPISGHVSLFWYQQALGQGPEFLTYFQNEAQLDKSGLPSDRFFAERPEGSVSTLKIQRTQQEDSAVYLCASSSGGGTGRGEQYFGPGTRLTVT.

The V and J genes are TRBV19 and TRBJ1-1; D gene ambiguous. With 4 bases removed from V and 0 bases from J, the gap between germline ends came to 15 bases. Germline CDR1 reads LNHDA; CDR2 reads SQIVND (reference sequence). The CDR3 totals 16 residues. The CDR3 sequence is CASSRLWDPLNTEAFF. CDR3 DNA: TGTGCCAGTAGTAGACTCTGGGATCCGCTGAACACTGAAGCTTTCTTT.

The gene calls are TRBV14 and TRBJ1-1; D is perhaps TRBD1 (6 bases). This CDR3 region has 14 residues. From germline, CDR1 is SGHDN and CDR2 FVKESK. With 2 bases removed from V and 4 bases from J, the gap between germline ends came to 11 bases. CDR3 residues: CASSQKIGGTEAFF. CDR3 in DNA: TGTGCCAGCAGCCAAAAGATAGGGGGCACTGAAGCTTTCTTT.